Detailed here is one TCR beta chain. Its cognate antigen is unknown. This specimen comes from a study of identical twins. Study-wide points: Compared with unrelated sharing, twin-shared out-of-frame alpha sequences had more low-probability sequences.

TCRdb reprocessed the 5' RACE reads via MiXCR and lists one record per CDR3 protein. The sample contains hundreds of thousands of distinct CDR3 sequences, roughly 20% of which appear only once. Germline lookup yields CDR1 DFQATT and CDR2 SNEGSKA (reference sequence). V lost 1 base to trimming and J lost 11 bases; unmatched junction nucleotides: 12. The CDR3 sequence is 15 residues long. These sequences were also reported in another study, on T cells expressing NK-cell markers. That paper states: NKG2C+ dominant clonotypes from several donors made up about 1.0-8% of CD8+ T cells.

This clonotype was sampled from a woman between 18 and 29 years old in good health. V usage is TRBV20-1 and J usage is TRBJ2-3, with 10 bases aligning to TRBD2. What was sequenced was PBMCs. CDR3 in DNA: TGCAGTGCTAGAGTACAGCTAGCGGGGGTCAGAGTGCAGTATTTT. The encoded protein is CSARVQLAGVRVQYF.